This paragraph covers one T cell receptor (beta chain) sequence. Its antigen is unknown. This clone may be a read error of a much larger clone one base away. These data are taken from a study of T cells in Graves' hyperthyroidism and ophthalmopathy. General observations from the study: Prediction of ophthalmopathy progression came a median approximately 7 months pre-onset.

Per the germline V gene, CDR1 is DFQATT and CDR2 is SNEGSKA (reference sequence). This CDR3 contains 16 residues. Germline trimming cut 3 bases from V and 7 bases from J; bases unmatched to any gene: 12. It was RNA transcripts that yielded the amplified TCR beta CDR3 regions. Primed by the HTBI set, a first-round RT-PCR was run on the TCR CDR3. In TCRdb, the multiplex PCR reads were re-called with MiXCR into one record per CDR3 protein. In the table there are more than 650,000 distinct CDR3 sequences, 13% to 15% of which are singletons. The sequence was collected from a woman younger than 30 with Graves' hyperthyroidism. This chain connects TRBV20-1 to TRBJ1-6; 7 bases agree with TRBD1. The sequenced sample consisted of blood. In DNA form, the CDR3 reads TGCAGTGCTAGGCATCCGGGACAGCAAGGGAATTCACCCCTCCACTTT. This translates into CSARHPGQQGNSPLHF.